Listed here are 18 T cell receptor beta chains from one sample, sequenced in a study of blood T cells in healthy people across ages. It was with a sample-barcoded 5' primer and a J-beta primer mix that a second PCR of about 6 to 12 cycles was run. TCRdb reanalysed the 5' RACE reads using MiXCR and keeps one entry per CDR3 protein. The sample holds around 990,000 distinct CDR3 sequences; 20% to 25% are singletons and the top ten take approximately 0.79%. These data are also associated with another study on T cells of mothers and their children.

The material sequenced was blood. All receptors derive from a girl aged 2 to 9 in good health.

The rearrangement joins TRBV20-1 to TRBJ2-1, with D possibly TRBD2 on 6 matching bases. The germline V and J ends were trimmed by 1 base and 2 bases, with 15 bases remaining between them. The CDR3 is 16 residues long. CDR1 and CDR2 (germline): DFQATT, SNEGSKA (reference sequence). The CDR3 loop reads CSARVGLALAYNEQFF. CDR3 DNA sequence: TGCAGTGCTAGAGTTGGCCTAGCGCTAGCCTACAATGAGCAGTTCTTC.

V is TRBV29-1 and J is TRBJ1-1, with D possibly TRBD1 on 5 matching bases. Trimming took 3 bases from V and 3 from J, leaving 14 bases between them. In germline, CDR1 is SQVTM, CDR2 ANQGSEA. This CDR3 has 14 residues. CDR3 protein: CSVDLGVGDTEAFF. CDR3 bases: TGCAGCGTTGATTTGGGGGTCGGGGACACTGAAGCTTTCTTT.

This clonotype appeared a few times. The genes are TRBV24-1 and TRBJ2-5, with D possibly TRBD2 on 7 matching bases. Germline V lookup: CDR1 KGHDR, CDR2 SFDVKD. Trimming took 0 bases from V and 2 from J, leaving 12 bases between them. The CDR3 has 16 amino acids. The CDR3 DNA follows: TGTGCCACCAGTGATTTGACGAGGGGGGGTCAAGAGACCCAGTACTTC. Translating it yields CATSDLTRGGQETQYF.

The chain couples TRBV10-3 to TRBJ2-7; 9 nucleotides align to TRBD1. With 0 bases clipped from V and 4 bases from J, the junction kept 7 bases outside the gene matches. Germline-derived CDR1 and CDR2 are ENHRY and SYGVKD. CDR3 size: 16 residues. CDR3 amino acids: CAISESLGTGRYEQYF. The CDR3 region has the DNA TGTGCCATCAGTGAGTCTCTTGGGACAGGGAGGTACGAGCAGTACTTC.

This clonotype was observed a handful of times. The rearrangement joins TRBV24-1 to TRBJ2-5; D gene unclear. This CDR3 region has 14 residues. Trimming took 0 bases from V and 0 from J, leaving 4 bases between them. CDR1 and CDR2 (germline): KGHDR, SFDVKD. As DNA, the CDR3 is TGTGCCACCAGTGATTTGCAGAACCAAGAGACCCAGTACTTC. It specifies CATSDLQNQETQYF.

This clonotype was detected a few times. The V call is TRBV29-1, the J call TRBJ2-1; tentative D call: TRBD1 (6 bases). This CDR3 has 15 amino acids. In germline, CDR1 is SQVTM, CDR2 ANQGSEA. Between the trimmed V and J ends, which lost 6 bases and 6 bases, there was a span of 21 bases. CDR3 nucleotide sequence: TGCAGCGTCCAACATACCAGGGGCCCATCCAATGAGCAGTTCTTC. This gives the protein CSVQHTRGPSNEQFF.

The chain employs TRBV14 and TRBJ2-2; D uncertain. V dropped 6 bases and J dropped 2 bases, with 16 bases sitting between them. Germline V lookup: CDR1 SGHDN, CDR2 FVKESK. The CDR3 extends over 16 amino acids. CDR3 loop: CASRLETVYNTGELFF. Here the CDR3 DNA reads TGTGCCAGCAGGCTAGAGACGGTCTATAACACCGGGGAGCTGTTTTTT.

This clonotype was observed a handful of times. This sequence joins TRBV27 and TRBJ2-5; 9 nucleotides align to TRBD2. The better agreement between TRBJ2-7 and the DNA end casts doubt on the J call. Germline values: CDR1 MNHEY, CDR2 SMNVEV (reference sequence). The CDR3 length is 13 residues. CDR3 sequence reads: CASMGLAPYEQYF. The CDR3 DNA is TGTGCCAGCATGGGACTAGCACCCTACGAGCAGTACTTC.

This chain links TRBV7-8 with TRBJ1-1, with D uncertain. Trimming shortened V by 2 bases and J by 11 bases, and 9 bases separated the two germline ends. The CDR3 loop spans 11 amino acids. In germline, CDR1 is SGHVS, CDR2 FQNEAQ. Here the CDR3 reads CASSLIREAFF. For the CDR3, the DNA is TGTGCCAGCAGCTTAATAAGAGAGGCTTTCTTT.

The chain joins TRBV7-8 to TRBJ2-7, with a weak D call TRBD1 (5 bases). V was trimmed by 2 bases and J by 7 bases, leaving 27 bases between them. Germline values: CDR1 SGHVS, CDR2 FQNEAQ. The CDR3 is made up of 18 amino acids. CDR3 loop: CASSLNRGETAPLSEQYF. For the CDR3, the DNA is TGTGCCAGCAGCTTAAATCGTGGTGAGACAGCGCCCCTGTCTGAGCAGTACTTC.

The genes are TRBV5-1 and TRBJ2-2; D is ambiguous. Trimming left V 0 bases short and J 6 bases short, with 6 bases between. CDR1 is SGHRS and CDR2 is YFSETQ in the germline V gene. The CDR3 runs to 13 residues. CDR3 sequence reads: CASSLAVSGELFF. CDR3 sequence (DNA): TGCGCCAGCAGCTTGGCCGTGTCCGGGGAGCTGTTTTTT.

This rearrangement joins TRBV15 to TRBJ2-1; D is uncertain. The CDR3 has 16 residues. Trimming took off 4 bases at V and 0 bases at J, with 13 bases between the two ends. Germline values: CDR1 LNHNV, CDR2 YYDKDF (reference sequence). This CDR3 reads CATSTATVVSYNEQFF. In nucleotides, the CDR3 is TGTGCCACCAGCACCGCGACGGTGGTCTCCTACAATGAGCAGTTCTTC. Drawing the rest from reference TRBV15 and TRBJ2-1, the complete variable domain is DAMVIQNPRYQVTQFGKPVTLSCSQTLNHNVMYWYQQKSSQAPKLLFHYYDKDFNNEADTPDNFQSRRPNTSFCFLDIRSPGLGDTAMYLCATSTATVVSYNEQFFGPGTRLTVL.

The rearrangement links TRBV11-2 to TRBJ2-7, with a weak D call TRBD2 (5 bases). Germline CDR1 SGHAT, CDR2 FQNNGV. The length of the CDR3 is 14 residues. Trimming stripped 0 bases from V and 10 bases from J, with 16 bases between. The CDR3 protein is CASSLDRSLGEQYF. DNA for the CDR3: TGTGCCAGCAGCTTAGATAGGTCCCTCGGGGAACAGTACTTC.

This clonotype occurred many times. The CDR3 DNA sequence: TGTGCCAGCAGCTTAACTAGCGCCTGGGGGGATACGCAGTATTTT. Protein product: CASSLTSAWGDTQYF. V gene TRBV7-2 combines with J gene TRBJ2-3; the match to TRBD2 covers 7 bases. The CDR3 has 15 amino acids. Per the germline V gene, CDR1 is SGHTA and CDR2 is FQGNSA. V lost 2 bases to trimming and J lost 6 bases; unmatched junction nucleotides: 8. The full variable domain, with the rest looked up from reference TRBV7-2 and TRBJ2-3, is GAGVSQSPSNKVTEKGKDVELRCDPISGHTALYWYRQSLGQGLEFLIYFQGNSAPDKSGLPSDRFSAERTGGSVSTLTIQRTQQEDSAVYLCASSLTSAWGDTQYFGPGTRLTVL.

This chain connects TRBV27 to TRBJ2-1, with TRBD1 matching 10 bases. Per the germline V gene, CDR1 is MNHEY and CDR2 is SMNVEV (reference sequence). CDR3 length equals 16 residues. With 3 bases clipped from V and 6 bases from J, the junction kept 8 bases outside the gene matches. CDR3 region: CASSFIGTGVFNEQFF. CDR3 nucleotides: TGTGCCAGCAGTTTTATAGGGACAGGGGTCTTCAATGAGCAGTTCTTC.

This chain uses TRBV11-2 with TRBJ2-2; 9 bases line up with TRBD2. The CDR3 is made up of 15 amino acids. CDR1 is SGHAT, CDR2 FQNNGV, per germline. J was trimmed by 5 bases and V by 1 base; bases with no gene match: 2. For the CDR3, the DNA is TGTGCCAGCAGCTTAGTGCGGGGGGGTACCGGGGAGCTGTTTTTT. Amino acids: CASSLVRGGTGELFF.

This clonotype has only a few counts. The final CDR3 position lacks the conserved phenylalanine or tryptophan, pointing to a likely read error. The V call is TRBV12-5, the J call TRBJ2-4; D may be TRBD1 (6 bases). CDR1 LGHNT and CDR2 FRNRAP come from the germline V gene. V dropped 6 bases and J dropped 7 bases, with 22 bases sitting between them. The CDR3 loop spans 16 amino acids. The CDR3 loop reads CASGTVPGVGKNIQYL. DNA for the CDR3: TGTGCTAGTGGAACCGTCCCAGGGGTAGGCAAGAACATTCAGTACCTC.

This clonotype was counted a few times. This chain joins TRBV13 and TRBJ1-2; 9 bases are shared with TRBD1. The V segment lost 5 bases and the J segment 5 bases; nucleotides outside the gene matches: 15. Germline CDR1 reads PRHDT; CDR2 reads FYEKMQ (reference sequence). The CDR3 runs to 17 residues. CDR3 in DNA: TGTGCCAGCAGCCCTTTAGGAACGGGACAGGGTCGTTATGGCTACACCTTC. It encodes CASSPLGTGQGRYGYTF.